A single count supports the clone carrying this TCR beta chain. This record belongs to a study of TIL therapy for anti-PD-1-resistant metastatic lung cancer. In the study overall: By whole-exome sequencing, median non-synonymous tumor mutation burden was around 1.5 mutations per megabase.

This was the immunoSEQ v3 assay. Survey-level samples got 2 million to 2.5 million read pairs; deep-level samples got roughly 4.5-6 million. Measured with immunoSEQ multiplex PCR; TCRdb has only the in-frame clones, and not every one. The repertoire holds tens of thousands of clones, with about two thirds as singletons. Documented time point: pre-treatment sample, taken before nivolumab and TIL therapy. The sequence came from a person aged 25 to 80 with non-small cell lung cancer. Specimen: blood, collected at baseline.

The CDR3 protein is CASIGSEGQDTTNYGYTF. The CDR3 DNA reads TGTGCCAGTATTGGTTCGGAGGGACAGGACACCACTAACTATGGCTACACCTTC. This rearrangement joins TRBV19 to TRBJ1-2; 8 bases match TRBD1. The V segment lost 7 bases and the J segment 0 bases; nucleotides outside the gene matches: 16. Germline V gene lookup returns CDR1 LNHDA and CDR2 SQIVND (reference sequence). The CDR3 spans 18 residues.